This TCR beta chain was observed in a study of blood T cell repertoires in COVID-19. Across the whole study: The cDNA or gDNA used as material had been derived from T cells, B-cell-depleted T cells, or PBMCs.

The Seattle patients joined while their infection was active and were tracked longitudinally afterward. Authors' processing steps: Using reference gene primer amplification, nucleated cell counts were estimated. TCRdb's copy holds only in-frame clones and misses some; the assay was immunoSEQ multiplex PCR. D and trimming come from the DNA, and the V and J calls and clone size come from that table. The repertoire holds fewer than 250,000 clones, with 70% to 90% as singletons. The CDR3 covers 12 residues. V was pared by 8 bases and J by 6 bases, with 6 bases of the junction left unmatched. Germline loops: CDR1 ENHRY, CDR2 SYGVKD.

The clonotype originates from a man aged 50 to 59 with COVID-19, enrolled during active disease. V usage is TRBV10-3 and J usage is TRBJ1-2; 7 bases agree with TRBD1. What was sequenced was peripheral blood. DNA for the CDR3: TGTGCCATCCGAAGGGGGCGGGATGGCTACACCTTC. Its translation: CAIRRGRDGYTF.